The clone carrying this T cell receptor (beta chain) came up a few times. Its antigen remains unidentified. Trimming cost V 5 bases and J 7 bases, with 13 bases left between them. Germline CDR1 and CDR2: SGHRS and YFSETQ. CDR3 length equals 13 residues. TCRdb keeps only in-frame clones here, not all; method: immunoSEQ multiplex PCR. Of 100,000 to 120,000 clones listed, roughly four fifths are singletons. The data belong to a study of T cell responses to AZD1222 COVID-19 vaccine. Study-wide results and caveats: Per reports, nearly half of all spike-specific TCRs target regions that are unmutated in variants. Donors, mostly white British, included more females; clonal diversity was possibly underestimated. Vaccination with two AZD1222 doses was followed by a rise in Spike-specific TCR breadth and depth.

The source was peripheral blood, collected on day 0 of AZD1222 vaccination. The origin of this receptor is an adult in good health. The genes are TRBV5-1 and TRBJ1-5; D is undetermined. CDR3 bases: TGCGCCAGCAGACCCGGAGGCGGACAGCCCCAGCATTTT. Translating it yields CASRPGGGQPQHF. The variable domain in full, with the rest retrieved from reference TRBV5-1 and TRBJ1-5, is KAGVTQTPRYLIKTRGQQVTLSCSPISGHRSVSWYQQTPGQGLQFLFEYFSETQRNKGNFPGRFSGRQFSNSRSEMNVSTLELGDSALYLCASRPGGGQPQHFGDGTRLSIL.